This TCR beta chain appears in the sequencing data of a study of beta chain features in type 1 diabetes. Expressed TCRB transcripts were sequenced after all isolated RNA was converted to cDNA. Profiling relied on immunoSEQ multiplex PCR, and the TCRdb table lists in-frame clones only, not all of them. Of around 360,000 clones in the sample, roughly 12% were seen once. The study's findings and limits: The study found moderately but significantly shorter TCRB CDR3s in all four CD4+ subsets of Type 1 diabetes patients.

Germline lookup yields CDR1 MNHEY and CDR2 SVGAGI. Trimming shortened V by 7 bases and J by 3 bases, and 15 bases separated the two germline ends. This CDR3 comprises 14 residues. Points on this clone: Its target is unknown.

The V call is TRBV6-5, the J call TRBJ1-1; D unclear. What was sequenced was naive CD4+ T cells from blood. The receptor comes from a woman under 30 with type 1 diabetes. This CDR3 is CASTYRRGDTEAFF. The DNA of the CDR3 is TGTGCCAGCACCTACCGCCGGGGTGACACTGAAGCTTTCTTT.